This T cell receptor (beta chain) was profiled in a study of blood T cell repertoires in COVID-19. Study at large: Spain, Italy and the United States supplied samples that represented acute and convalescent COVID-19. In each case, the material was cDNA or gDNA derived from T cells, B-cell-depleted T cells, or PBMCs.

Measured with immunoSEQ multiplex PCR; TCRdb has only the in-frame clones, and not every one. The sample records under 150,000 clones, 65% to 85% being singletons. The CDR3 is 13 residues long. Germline V lookup: CDR1 SGHNT, CDR2 YYREEE (reference sequence). Trimming took 7 bases from V and 5 from J; bases not matched to a gene: 3. The sequencing sample was made of peripheral blood. The gene calls are TRBV5-4 and TRBJ2-2; the match to TRBD2 covers 9 bases. The receptor was derived from a man between 70 and 80 years old with acute or convalescent COVID-19. CDR3 residues: CASRSGGTGELFF. The DNA for the CDR3 is TGTGCCAGCCGCAGCGGGGGGACCGGGGAGCTGTTTTTT.